The 32 T cell receptor beta chains presented below share a single source sample, sequenced in a study of blood T cell repertoires in COVID-19. Profiled with immunoSEQ multiplex PCR; TCRdb holds only in-frame clones, not every one. The table includes 60,000 to 75,000 clones, approximately 90% detected once. Sequencing was performed on peripheral blood. The source of these receptors is a woman of 80 years or more with acute or convalescent COVID-19.

This clone has a handful of counts. The chain joins TRBV15 to TRBJ2-7; D unresolved. Germline lookup yields CDR1 LNHNV and CDR2 YYDKDF (reference sequence). There are 12 residues in the CDR3. The V gene lost 5 bases and the J gene lost 6 bases, with 11 bases spanning the gap. CDR3 amino acids: CATSPFVGEQYF. DNA for the CDR3: TGTGCCACCAGCCCCTTTGTCGGCGAGCAGTACTTC.

V is TRBV7-2 and J is TRBJ1-2; 7 nucleotides line up with TRBD1. The CDR3 has 13 residues. V lost 1 base to trimming and J lost 6 bases; unmatched junction nucleotides: 2. In germline, CDR1 is SGHTA, CDR2 FQGNSA. The CDR3 spells CASSLGTGDGYTF. Here the CDR3 DNA reads TGTGCCAGCAGCTTAGGAACAGGGGATGGCTACACCTTC.

This rearrangement joins TRBV9 to TRBJ1-3; possible D gene TRBD1, 6 bases. Germline CDR1 reads SGDLS; CDR2 reads YYNGEE. The V gene lost 0 bases and the J gene lost 4 bases, with 11 bases spanning the gap. The CDR3 has 15 residues. The CDR3 bases are TGTGCCAGCAGCGTAGGACCTGGACAGGGAAACACCATATATTTT. Translating it yields CASSVGPGQGNTIYF.

The chain is built from TRBV15 and TRBJ2-1; 7 nucleotides line up with TRBD1. The germline V gene encodes CDR1 LNHNV and CDR2 YYDKDF (reference sequence). J gave up 1 base and V 1 base, and 1 base lay outside the gene matches. There are 15 residues in the CDR3. CDR3: CATSRAQGSYNEQFF. The CDR3 DNA reads as TGTGCCACCAGCAGAGCACAGGGGTCCTACAATGAGCAGTTCTTC.

V is TRBV11-2 and J is TRBJ2-2; no reliable D call. Trimming stripped 5 bases from V and 6 bases from J, with 10 bases between. This CDR3 has 13 residues. Germline lookup yields CDR1 SGHAT and CDR2 FQNNGV. CDR3 bases: TGTGCCAGCAGCAAGCAGGCGCCCGGGGAGCTGTTTTTT. This codes for CASSKQAPGELFF.

The chain joins TRBV9 to TRBJ2-1; 8 bases agree with TRBD2. Germline V gives CDR1 SGDLS, CDR2 YYNGEE. V shed 0 bases, J shed 7 bases, and the junction held 15 bases outside the gene matches. The CDR3 is 18 amino acids. CDR3: CASSVAPGGTSRQNEQFF. CDR3 in DNA: TGTGCCAGCAGCGTAGCTCCAGGTGGGACTAGTCGTCAGAATGAGCAGTTCTTC.

The chain carries TRBV6-4 and TRBJ1-2; no definite D call. The V and J ends lost 6 bases and 4 bases respectively, with 15 bases between them. Germline V lookup: CDR1 MRHNA, CDR2 SNTAGT. The CDR3 contains 14 residues. This CDR3 reads CASSANRNTYGYTF. The CDR3 DNA is TGTGCCAGCAGCGCCAACAGAAACACCTATGGCTACACCTTC.

The chain is built from TRBV19 and TRBJ1-1, with 7 bases aligning to TRBD1. Germline assignment: CDR1 LNHDA and CDR2 SQIVND (reference sequence). J lost 7 bases, V lost 2 bases, and 7 bases had no gene match. The CDR3 totals 14 residues. The CDR3 region has the DNA TGTGCCAGTAGTATAAACCCGACAGGGATTGAAGCTTTCTTT. It specifies CASSINPTGIEAFF.

V usage is TRBV5-1 and J usage is TRBJ1-5; 8 bases fit TRBD1. Germline V lookup: CDR1 SGHRS, CDR2 YFSETQ. This CDR3 is built from 17 residues. With V trimmed by 3 bases and J by 1 base, 9 bases remained unmatched. The CDR3, as DNA: TGCGCCAGCAGCTGGGGGGACAGGTCTAACAGCAATCAGCCCCAGCATTTT. Amino acid sequence: CASSWGDRSNSNQPQHF.

The genes are TRBV6-2 or TRBV6-3 and TRBJ1-1; 8 bases line up with TRBD1. The CDR3 sequence is 15 residues long. The germline CDR1 and CDR2 sequences are MNHEY and SVGEGT. V was pared by 4 bases and J by 6 bases, with 10 bases of the junction left unmatched. In DNA form, the CDR3 reads TGTGCCAGCAGTTTCGGAAATAACAGGGGGTCTGAAGCTTTCTTT. This translates into CASSFGNNRGSEAFF.

Comments on this clone: Because the CDR3's place on the DNA is in doubt, the DNA is left out and the CDR3 is given as listed by TCRdb. The chain has TRBV28 and TRBJ2-3; no check of the table's D call, TRBD1, against the DNA was made. Germline CDR1 reads MDHEN; CDR2 reads SYDVKM. Including both end residues, the CDR3 is 14 amino acids long. The CDR3 spells CASSSSSVTDTQYF.

The V call is TRBV2, the J call TRBJ1-4, with D unclear. The germline gives CDR1 SNHLY, CDR2 FYNNEI. This CDR3 region has 12 residues. V was pared by 6 bases and J by 4 bases, with 6 bases between. The CDR3 region has the DNA TGTGCCAGCAGCCTTATTAATGAAAAACTGTTTTTT. The encoded protein is CASSLINEKLFF.

This chain connects TRBV3-1 (or the pseudogene TRBV3-2) to TRBJ2-1; 8 positions agree with TRBD1. Germline V lookup: CDR1 LGHDT, CDR2 YNNKEL (reference sequence). V lost 4 bases, J lost 10 bases, and 15 bases stayed unmatched. The CDR3 is 16 residues long. CDR3 in amino acids: CASSPIPGTGTGEQFF. The CDR3 DNA follows: TGTGCCAGCAGCCCTATTCCGGGGACAGGTACGGGCGAGCAGTTCTTC.

In its sample, this clone was seen once. V gene TRBV28 combines with J gene TRBJ1-6, with D unresolved. Trimming removed 2 bases from V and 10 bases from J, with 12 bases in between. CDR1 and CDR2 (germline): MDHEN, SYDVKM. CDR3 length: 14 amino acids. The CDR3 sequence is CASSLRDLISPLHF. CDR3 in DNA: TGTGCCAGCAGTTTACGGGATCTAATCTCACCCCTCCACTTT. Filled out from reference TRBV28 and TRBJ1-6, the complete variable domain reads DVKVTQSSRYLVKRTGEKVFLECVQDMDHENMFWYRQDPGLGLRLIYFSYDVKMKEKGDIPEGYSVSREKKERFSLILESASTNQTSMYLCASSLRDLISPLHFGNGTRLTVT.

CDR3 DNA sequence: TGTGCCAGTTTGGGGACTAGCGATTCCGGGGCCAACGTCCTGACTTTC. Translating it yields CASLGTSDSGANVLTF. The V call is TRBV19, the J call TRBJ2-6, with 10 bases fitting TRBD2. Looked up from germline, CDR1 is LNHDA and CDR2 is SQIVND (reference sequence). V gave up 8 bases and J gave up 4 bases; unmatched junction bases: 8. The CDR3 is 16 residues long.

This clone was seen a single time. The CDR3 sequence is CASSSIGGITDTQYF. In DNA, the CDR3 is TGTGCCAGCAGCTCGATTGGCGGGATTACAGATACGCAGTATTTT. This chain joins TRBV11-2 and TRBJ2-3; TRBD2 is a possible D gene (6 bases). CDR1 is SGHAT and CDR2 is FQNNGV in the germline V gene. The CDR3 is made up of 15 amino acids. V lost 4 bases and J 3 bases, leaving 14 bases between the germline ends. Variable domain in full (rest from reference TRBV11-2 and TRBJ2-3): EAGVAQSPRYKIIEKRQSVAFWCNPISGHATLYWYQQILGQGPKLLIQFQNNGVVDDSQLPKDRFSAERLKGVDSTLKIQPAKLEDSAVYLCASSSIGGITDTQYFGPGTRLTVL.

The chain is built from TRBV2 and TRBJ2-1; TRBD2 matches 11 bases. The germline CDR1 and CDR2 sequences are SNHLY and FYNNEI. The CDR3 has 15 residues. V lost 6 bases and J lost 4; bases outside the gene matches: 5. Here the CDR3 reads CASRPGTSGYNEQFF. CDR3 in DNA: TGTGCCAGCAGACCCGGGACTAGCGGTTACAATGAGCAGTTCTTC.

In this sample, this clone turned up once. The chain employs TRBV5-4 and TRBJ1-2; 8 bases are shared with TRBD1. The CDR3 spans 15 residues. Germline CDR1 is SGHNT and CDR2 is YYREEE (reference sequence). Trimming removed 4 bases from V and 7 bases from J; junction bases left unmatched: 12. CDR3 amino acids: CASSLPTGELSGYTF. The DNA of the CDR3 is TGTGCCAGCAGCCTCCCGACAGGGGAACTAAGTGGCTACACCTTC.

This chain connects TRBV5-6 to TRBJ1-1; D remains unclear. V was cut by 0 bases and J by 0 bases, with 9 bases left in between. Per germline, CDR1 SGHDT and CDR2 YYEEEE. The CDR3 is 15 residues long. The CDR3 DNA follows: TGTGCCAGCAGCTTGGGGCGGCAAATGAACACTGAAGCTTTCTTT. This sequence encodes CASSLGRQMNTEAFF.

The genes are TRBV28 and TRBJ1-1; D remains ambiguous. Trimming left V 2 bases short and J 1 base short, with 2 bases between. The CDR3 loop spans 12 amino acids. Germline V gene sequence: CDR1 MDHEN, CDR2 SYDVKM. Here the CDR3 DNA reads TGTGCCAGCAGTTTACAGAACACTGAAGCTTTCTTT. Its translation: CASSLQNTEAFF.

The chain couples TRBV18 to TRBJ1-1, with a tentative D call TRBD1 (6 bases). Germline assignment: CDR1 KGHSH and CDR2 LQKENI. CDR3 length equals 13 residues. The V and J ends lost 4 bases and 3 bases respectively, with 9 bases between them. Here the CDR3 reads CASSRSGDTEAFF. The CDR3 DNA follows: TGTGCCAGCTCACGATCAGGGGACACTGAAGCTTTCTTT. Drawing the rest from reference TRBV18 and TRBJ1-1, the complete variable domain is NAGVMQNPRHLVRRRGQEARLRCSPMKGHSHVYWYRQLPEEGLKFMVYLQKENIIDESGMPKERFSAEFPKEGPSILRIQQVVRGDSAAYFCASSRSGDTEAFFGQGTRLTVV.

The rearrangement joins TRBV5-6 to TRBJ1-4, with 7 bases that match TRBD1. Trimming took 3 bases from V and 4 from J; bases not matched to a gene: 3. This CDR3 is 14 amino acids long. From germline, CDR1 is SGHDT and CDR2 YYEEEE. CDR3 residues: CASSWGQYNEKLFF. The CDR3 DNA follows: TGTGCCAGCAGCTGGGGACAGTATAATGAAAAACTGTTTTTT.

The sample holds one count of this clone. The chain links TRBV7-2 to TRBJ2-2; weak D call: TRBD2 (5 bases). Trimming pared 8 bases from V and 2 bases from J, leaving 9 bases between. Germline V CDR1 and CDR2: SGHTA, FQGNSA. This CDR3 has 13 residues. The CDR3 DNA reads as TGTGCCAGCGGAGGTTTTAACACCGGGGAGCTGTTTTTT. Its protein is CASGGFNTGELFF. The full variable domain, its missing parts supplied by reference TRBV7-2 and TRBJ2-2, is GAGVSQSPSNKVTEKGKDVELRCDPISGHTALYWYRQSLGQGLEFLIYFQGNSAPDKSGLPSDRFSAERTGGSVSTLTIQRTQQEDSAVYLCASGGFNTGELFFGEGSRLTVL.

The rearrangement joins TRBV19 to TRBJ2-3; 9 nucleotides match TRBD2. This CDR3 comprises 15 residues. Trimming removed 5 bases from V and 2 bases from J; junction bases left unmatched: 5. Germline CDR1 is LNHDA and CDR2 is SQIVND (reference sequence). In DNA, the CDR3 is TGTGCCAGTAGTCCCCTAGCGGGGCTCACAGATACGCAGTATTTT. Translation gives CASSPLAGLTDTQYF.

The chain has TRBV3-1 (or the pseudogene TRBV3-2) and TRBJ1-4; 8 bases agree with TRBD1. The V and J ends lost 2 bases and 0 bases, in that order; junction bases with no gene match: 5. CDR1 is LGHDT, CDR2 YNNKEL, per germline (reference sequence). The CDR3 covers 17 residues. As DNA, the CDR3 is TGTGCCAGCAGCCAACAGGGGGCAGGAGCAACTAATGAAAAACTGTTTTTT. Translation gives CASSQQGAGATNEKLFF.

This clone was detected a few times. The chain employs TRBV28 and TRBJ2-7; TRBD2 aligns across 10 bases. Trimming cost V 7 bases and J 5 bases; bases outside gene matches: 11. CDR1 is MDHEN, CDR2 SYDVKM, per germline. The CDR3 is made up of 15 amino acids. The CDR3 DNA follows: TGTGCCAGCATCCCTCCTAGCGGGAGTGTACACGAGCAGTACTTC. It translates to CASIPPSGSVHEQYF. Using reference TRBV28 and TRBJ2-7 for the parts outside the CDR3, the full variable domain is DVKVTQSSRYLVKRTGEKVFLECVQDMDHENMFWYRQDPGLGLRLIYFSYDVKMKEKGDIPEGYSVSREKKERFSLILESASTNQTSMYLCASIPPSGSVHEQYFGPGTRLTVT.

The CDR3 nucleotides read TGTGCCACCGCAGCGCCTAGTGTTCCCTACGAGCAGTACTTC. Its protein product is CATAAPSVPYEQYF. The chain is built from TRBV24-1 and TRBJ2-7, with D uncertain. The CDR3 has 14 residues. Trimming took 9 bases from V and 2 from J, leaving 16 bases between them. From germline, CDR1 is KGHDR and CDR2 SFDVKD.

The gene calls are TRBV10-3 and TRBJ2-2, with 7 positions matching TRBD1. The CDR3 extends over 14 amino acids. Germline CDR1 reads ENHRY; CDR2 reads SYGVKD. The ends lost 10 bases at V and 0 bases at J; junction bases unmatched: 5. CDR3 DNA: TGTGCCACCACGGGACAGACGAACACCGGGGAGCTGTTTTTT. This encodes CATTGQTNTGELFF.

This rearrangement joins TRBV6-2 or TRBV6-3 to TRBJ1-4; 9 nucleotides match TRBD1. Germline loops: CDR1 MNHEY, CDR2 SVGEGT. This CDR3 has 15 residues. J was trimmed by 7 bases and V by 2 bases; bases with no gene match: 5. The CDR3 region has the DNA TGTGCCAGCAGTTACGCCGGACAGGGGAGTGAAAAACTGTTTTTT. Translating it yields CASSYAGQGSEKLFF.

This sequence joins TRBV12-3 or TRBV12-4 and TRBJ1-1, with D maybe TRBD1 (5 bases). Trimming took 1 base from V and 14 from J, leaving 14 bases between them. This CDR3 is built from 12 residues. CDR3 nucleotide sequence: TGTGCCAGCAGTTTAGAGGGACTCCCACCGTTCTTT. Translation: CASSLEGLPPFF.

The sample holds one count of this clone. The chain couples TRBV5-8 to TRBJ2-7; no clear D. Trimming stripped 2 bases from V and 4 bases from J, with 7 bases between. The CDR3 sequence is 12 residues long. Germline V gene lookup returns CDR1 SGHTS and CDR2 YDEGEE. CDR3 sequence reads: CASSFLRYEQYF. CDR3 in DNA: TGTGCCAGCAGCTTCCTCAGGTACGAGCAGTACTTC.

The chain recombines TRBV5-1 with TRBJ1-3; D call uncertain. CDR1 and CDR2 from the germline V gene are SGHRS and YFSETQ. The CDR3 runs to 16 residues. Trimming removed 4 bases at V and 3 bases at J, with 17 bases between. The CDR3 nucleotides are TGCGCCAGCAGCGTTGGACCCTCGGGGAATGGAAACACCATATATTTT. As protein: CASSVGPSGNGNTIYF.